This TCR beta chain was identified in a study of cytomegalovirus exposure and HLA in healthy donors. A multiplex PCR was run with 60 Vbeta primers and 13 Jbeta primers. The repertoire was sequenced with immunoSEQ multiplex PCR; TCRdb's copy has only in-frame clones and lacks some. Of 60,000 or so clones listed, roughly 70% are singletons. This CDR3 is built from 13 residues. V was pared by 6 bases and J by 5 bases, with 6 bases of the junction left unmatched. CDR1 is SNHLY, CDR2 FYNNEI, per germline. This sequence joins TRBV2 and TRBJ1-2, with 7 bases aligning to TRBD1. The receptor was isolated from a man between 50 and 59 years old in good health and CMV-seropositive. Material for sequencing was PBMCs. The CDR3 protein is CASSVKQGYGYTF. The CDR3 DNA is TGTGCCAGCAGCGTAAAACAGGGGTATGGCTACACCTTC. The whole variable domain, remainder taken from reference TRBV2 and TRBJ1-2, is EPEVTQTPSHQVTQMGQEVILRCVPISNHLYFYWYRQILGQKVEFLVSFYNNEISEKSEIFDDQFSVERPDGSNFTLKIRSTKLEDSAMYFCASSVKQGYGYTFGSGTRLTVV.